The T cell receptor (beta chain) described here comes from a study of CD4 T cells in relation to SARS-CoV-2 and coronaviruses. Findings and limits, study-wide: Pre-pandemic and post-infection samples never came from the same donor.

Sequencing used immunoSEQ multiplex PCR; TCRdb keeps in-frame clones, though not all of them. Found here are 15,000 to 17,000 clones, around 74% of them singletons; the top ten hold 20% to 30%. The CDR3 runs 17 residues. Germline-derived CDR1 and CDR2 are LGHNT and FRNRAP. V lost 2 bases, J lost 0 bases, and 14 bases lay in between. On this clone itself: Its target is unknown.

Before the COVID-19 pandemic, during about 2010-2018, CD4+ T cells were taken from unexposed donors. Isolation of CD4+ T cells took place after roughly nine days in culture. On days 3 and 7, cultures got half fresh IL-2 medium. Sequenced sample: CD4+ T cells from PBMCs, cultured in vitro. The chain employs TRBV12-5 and TRBJ2-1, with D tentatively TRBD1 (6 bases). The sequence came from a human donor in good health. The CDR3 DNA reads as TGTGCTAGTGGTTTGCCCCGACAGGATATCTCCTACAATGAGCAGTTCTTC. This encodes CASGLPRQDISYNEQFF.